Described below is a single TCR beta chain sequence and its context. Some clones are missing from TCRdb's copy, which holds only in-frame ones; the method was immunoSEQ multiplex PCR. The table shows about 350,000 clones, with about 85% occurring only once. CDR1 is SGHAT, CDR2 FQNNGV, per germline. CDR3 length equals 13 residues. V lost 1 base and J lost 8, with 6 bases in between. This entry belongs to a study of Ad26.COV2.S vaccination and SARS-CoV-2 variants. The treatment is: over 15 received Ad26.COV2.S at low or high dose, single or two shots; several received placebo; per-sample allocation not given. At day 63 after the first vaccine or placebo injection, samples were drawn.

The chain recombines TRBV11-2 with TRBJ1-6; the D is unclear. Here the sequenced sample was peripheral blood, taken in a trial of Ad26.COV2.S vaccine versus placebo. The sequence was obtained from a person between 18 and 60 years old who received the Ad26.COV2.S COVID-19 vaccine or a placebo. CDR3 region: CASSLARDSPLHF. CDR3 nucleotide sequence: TGTGCCAGCAGCTTAGCCCGGGATTCACCCCTCCACTTT.